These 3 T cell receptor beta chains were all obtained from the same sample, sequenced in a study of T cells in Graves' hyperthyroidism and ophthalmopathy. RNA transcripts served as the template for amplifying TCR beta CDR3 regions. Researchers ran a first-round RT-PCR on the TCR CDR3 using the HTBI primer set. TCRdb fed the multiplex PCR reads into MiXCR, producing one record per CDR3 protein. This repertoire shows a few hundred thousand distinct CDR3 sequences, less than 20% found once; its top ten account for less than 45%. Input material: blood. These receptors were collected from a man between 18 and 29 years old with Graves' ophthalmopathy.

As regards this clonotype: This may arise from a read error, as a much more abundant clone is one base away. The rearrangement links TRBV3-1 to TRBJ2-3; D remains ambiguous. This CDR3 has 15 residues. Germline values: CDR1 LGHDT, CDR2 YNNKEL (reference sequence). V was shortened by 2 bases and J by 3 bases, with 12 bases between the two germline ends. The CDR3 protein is CASSQRKLATDTQYF. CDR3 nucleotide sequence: TGTGCCAGCAGCCAAAGGAAGTTAGCTACAGATACGCAGTATTTT.

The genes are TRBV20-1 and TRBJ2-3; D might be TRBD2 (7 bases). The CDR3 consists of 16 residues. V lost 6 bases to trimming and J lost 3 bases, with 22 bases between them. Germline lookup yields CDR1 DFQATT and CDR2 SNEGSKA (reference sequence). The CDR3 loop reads CSAQARGGVGTDTQYF. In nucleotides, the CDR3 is TGCAGTGCCCAGGCCAGGGGAGGGGTTGGGACAGATACGCAGTATTTT.

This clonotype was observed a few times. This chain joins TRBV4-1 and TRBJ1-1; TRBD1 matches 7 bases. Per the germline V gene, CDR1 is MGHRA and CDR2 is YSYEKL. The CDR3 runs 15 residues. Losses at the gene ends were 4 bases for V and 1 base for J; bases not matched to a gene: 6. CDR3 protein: CASSLQPGGNTEAFF. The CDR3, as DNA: TGCGCCAGCAGCCTACAACCAGGGGGGAACACTGAAGCTTTCTTT.